The present T cell receptor beta chain was sequenced within a study of blood T cell repertoires in COVID-19. Study-wide context: Samples of COVID-19 (acute and convalescent) were obtained from the United States, Italy and Spain. PBMCs, B-cell-depleted T cells, or T cells were the source of the cDNA or gDNA that made up the material.

Original analysis: Estimates of nucleated cell counts were drawn from the amplification of reference gene primers. Sequenced by immunoSEQ multiplex PCR; TCRdb stores in-frame clones only, minus some. Clone size and the V and J calls come from that table; the DNA yielded D and trimming. Of over 150,000 clones listed, 80% to 90% are singletons. Material: peripheral blood. The sequence was collected from a man aged 50 to 59 with active or convalescent COVID-19.

This chain's CDR3 is CASSYSAGGIEAFF. The CDR3 DNA sequence: TGTGCCAGCAGTTACTCGGCAGGGGGCATTGAAGCTTTCTTT. The chain has TRBV6-5 and TRBJ1-1; 8 positions agree with TRBD1. The length of the CDR3 is 14 residues. Germline lookup yields CDR1 MNHEY and CDR2 SVGAGI. With 0 bases clipped from V and 7 bases from J, the junction kept 4 bases outside the gene matches.